Each of the 8 T cell receptor beta chains below was sequenced from the same sample in a study of blood T cell repertoires in COVID-19. Some clones are missing from TCRdb's copy, which holds only in-frame ones; the method was immunoSEQ multiplex PCR. The sample yields 170,000 or so clones, 70% to 85% seen once. Sequenced sample: PBMCs or T cells enriched from blood (not recorded which). The receptors stem from a woman aged 50 to 60 who had recovered from COVID-19.

The chain links TRBV18 to TRBJ2-1; TRBD2 agrees at 7 bases. The CDR3 consists of 14 residues. Germline V gene lookup returns CDR1 KGHSH and CDR2 LQKENI. With V trimmed by 3 bases and J by 2 bases, 1 base remained unmatched. CDR3 nucleotide sequence: TGTGCCAGCTCACCTGGGACTACCTACAATGAGCAGTTCTTC. Protein: CASSPGTTYNEQFF.

V usage is TRBV18 and J usage is TRBJ2-7, with 10 bases aligning to TRBD2. V shed 2 bases, J shed 5 bases, and the junction held 6 bases outside the gene matches. Germline assignment: CDR1 KGHSH and CDR2 LQKENI. CDR3 size: 15 residues. The CDR3 reads CASSPTASGSHEQYF. The CDR3 DNA sequence: TGTGCCAGCTCACCAACAGCTAGCGGGAGTCACGAGCAGTACTTC.

This clone is a singleton in its sample. V and J are TRBV18 and TRBJ2-3; a possible D gene is TRBD1 (6 bases). Germline values: CDR1 KGHSH, CDR2 LQKENI. The CDR3 extends over 17 amino acids. The V and J ends lost 2 bases and 0 bases respectively, with 15 bases between them. CDR3: CASSPNPGQRSTDTQYF. CDR3 nucleotides: TGTGCCAGCTCACCAAATCCAGGACAGCGAAGCACAGATACGCAGTATTTT.

This CDR3 reads CASSQFSEGVGHLAKNIQYF. CDR3 nucleotides: TGTGCCAGCAGCCAATTCAGTGAGGGAGTTGGCCACCTAGCCAAAAACATTCAGTACTTC. This rearrangement joins TRBV6-2 or TRBV6-3 to TRBJ2-4, with TRBD2 as a possible D gene (5 bases). Looked up from germline, CDR1 is MNHEY and CDR2 is SVGEGT. The V gene lost 6 bases and the J gene lost 0 bases, with 27 bases spanning the gap. This CDR3 has 20 residues.

The CDR3 sequence: CASRPESGAGARGTQYF. Here the CDR3 DNA reads TGTGCCAGTAGACCGGAATCAGGGGCTGGGGCCCGGGGTACGCAGTATTTT. The V gene is TRBV19, the J gene TRBJ2-3; maybe TRBD1 (6 bases). Germline CDR1 LNHDA, CDR2 SQIVND (reference sequence). The CDR3 sequence is 17 residues long. The V and J ends lost 6 bases and 8 bases respectively, with 27 bases between them.

This chain connects TRBV5-1 to TRBJ2-7; D is possibly TRBD2 (5 bases). The V end was cut by 2 bases, the J end by 3 bases, with 15 bases between. The CDR3 consists of 15 residues. From germline, CDR1 is SGHRS and CDR2 YFSETQ. CDR3 protein: CASSFFVVGLYEQYF. In DNA, the CDR3 is TGCGCCAGCAGCTTTTTCGTGGTAGGACTCTACGAGCAGTACTTC.

V usage is TRBV9 and J usage is TRBJ2-7; TRBD2 aligns across 8 bases. The CDR3 sequence is 16 residues long. Germline loops: CDR1 SGDLS, CDR2 YYNGEE. V trimming: 2 bases; J trimming: 3 bases; junction bases outside the gene matches: 10. This chain's CDR3 is CASSVTGTSGFYEQYF. Here the CDR3 DNA reads TGTGCCAGCAGCGTGACCGGGACTAGTGGTTTCTACGAGCAGTACTTC. The full variable domain, with the rest looked up from reference TRBV9 and TRBJ2-7, is DSGVTQTPKHLITATGQRVTLRCSPRSGDLSVYWYQQSLDQGLQFLIQYYNGEERAKGNILERFSAQQFPDLHSELNLSSLELGDSALYFCASSVTGTSGFYEQYFGPGTRLTVT.

This chain links TRBV7-9 with TRBJ2-7; D is unresolved. From germline, CDR1 is SEHNR and CDR2 FQNEAQ (reference sequence). The CDR3 has 12 residues. Trimming stripped 5 bases from V and 6 bases from J, with 11 bases between. The CDR3 here is CASSIDSGEQYF. CDR3 DNA: TGTGCCAGCAGCATCGATTCGGGCGAGCAGTACTTC.